This T cell receptor (beta chain) was identified in a study of cytomegalovirus exposure and HLA in healthy donors. Turning to the study itself: Around 180 million T cells yielded 117 million unique TCR beta sequences in earlier analysis.

60 Vbeta and 13 Jbeta primers were used in PCR. Original data processing: About 11 million of the 60 million to 80 million unique TCR beta chains counted in a later analysis were shared. The method was immunoSEQ multiplex PCR; TCRdb's version includes in-frame clones alone and lacks a portion of them. D and trimming were read from the DNA, whereas the V and J calls and clone size are those reported in that table. The sample has about 99,000 clones, about 80% seen once; the top ten hold roughly 3.5%. The V gene end was trimmed by 2 bases and the J gene end by 8 bases; junction bases not matched to a gene: 12. The CDR3 consists of 17 residues. From germline, CDR1 is SGHTA and CDR2 FQGNSA.

This TCR was sampled from a male donor in good health and CMV-seropositive. The chain recombines TRBV7-2 with TRBJ2-2; 9 bases map to TRBD1. What was sequenced was PBMCs. The CDR3 DNA reads TGTGCCAGCAGCTTATTCCCGGGACAGGGATTTTCGGGGGAGCTGTTTTTT. Protein product: CASSLFPGQGFSGELFF. The full variable domain, completed using reference TRBV7-2 and TRBJ2-2, is GAGVSQSPSNKVTEKGKDVELRCDPISGHTALYWYRQSLGQGLEFLIYFQGNSAPDKSGLPSDRFSAERTGGSVSTLTIQRTQQEDSAVYLCASSLFPGQGFSGELFFGEGSRLTVL.